This T cell receptor beta chain derives from a study of cytomegalovirus exposure and HLA in healthy donors. At the level of the study: Earlier, some 200 million T cells were analyzed, and some 120 million unique TCR beta sequences were found among them.

Study results and caveats: The only immune exposure information that was available was CMV serostatus. Among TCR beta chains, those listed as cytomegalovirus-associated numbered some 160.

With 60 Vbeta and 13 Jbeta primers, the PCR was carried out. Method: immunoSEQ multiplex PCR; TCRdb's copy keeps in-frame clones and lacks some. The repertoire includes 150,000 to 200,000 clones, about 83% of them detected once, and approximately 2.9% sits in the top ten. With V trimmed by 4 bases and J by 0 bases, 9 bases remained unmatched. CDR3 size: 17 residues. CDR1 is SGDLS, CDR2 YYNGEE, per germline. Details on this clone: Its antigen is unknown.

The V call is TRBV9, the J call TRBJ2-1; 8 bases match TRBD2. Sample: PBMCs. The sequence derives from a female donor in good health and CMV-seronegative. The chain's CDR3 is CASSPPGLESSYNEQFF. The CDR3, as DNA: TGTGCCAGCAGCCCTCCGGGACTAGAAAGCTCCTACAATGAGCAGTTCTTC.